Listed below are T cell receptor beta chains from one sample, sequenced in a study of cytomegalovirus exposure and HLA in healthy donors. Produced via immunoSEQ multiplex PCR; TCRdb's table is partial and in-frame only. This sample yields fewer than 150,000 clones, of which roughly three quarters are seen a single time; 1.5% to 2% belongs to the top ten. The sequenced sample was PBMCs. The receptors stem from a woman aged 30 to 39 in good health and CMV-seronegative. The CDR3 runs from the conserved cysteine through the conserved F or W. D genes are given only for firm matches. Some rows have no size entry. The others give once, few or many, or a class for an expanded clone.

J gene	V gene	D gene	clone size	CDR3 DNA	CDR3 protein
TRBJ2-7	TRBV5-1	TRBD1	-	TGCGCCAGCAGCTATCAGACAGGGATGGCCTACGAGCAGTACTTC	CASSYQTGMAYEQYF
TRBJ1-2	TRBV28	TRBD1	-	TGTGCCAGCAGTTCTGGCGGGACAGGGGGCCTAAACTATGGCTACACCTTC	CASSSGGTGGLNYGYTF
TRBJ2-3	TRBV19	TRBD2	few	TGTGCCAGTAGTATAGAAAGCGGGAGTCCCTCAGATACGCAGTATTTT	CASSIESGSPSDTQYF
TRBJ1-1	TRBV12-2	-	-	TGTGCAAGTCGCTTAAGGGTATCGGACAGGGGGCGCGAAAATCCTGAAGCTTTCTTT	CASRLRVSDRGRENPEAFF
TRBJ1-4	TRBV28	-	-	TGTGCCAGCAGTCCGCCAGGGGAAGTAAATGAAAAACTGTTTTTT	CASSPPGEVNEKLFF
TRBJ1-1	TRBV28	-	-	TGTGCCAGCAGTTTAATCGTGAACACTGAAGCTTTCTTT	CASSLIVNTEAFF
TRBJ2-5	TRBV7-2	-	few	TGTGCCAGCAGCTTAGTCCCGGGAGTAGAGACCCAGTACTTC	CASSLVPGVETQYF
TRBJ2-3	TRBV4-2	TRBD1	-	TGTGCCAGCAGCCAAGCCGACAGGGGAAAGAGCACAGATACGCAGTATTTT	CASSQADRGKSTDTQYF
TRBJ2-4	TRBV5-1	-	-	TGCGCCAGCAGCTTGGAGCTAGCCAAAAACATTCAGTACTTC	CASSLELAKNIQYF
TRBJ2-3	TRBV19	-	once	TGTGCCAGTAGTAACCCAGGGACTGTCGCGTATTTT	CASSNPGTVAYF
TRBJ2-1	TRBV30	-	-	TGTGCCTGGAGTGCAGGACATCTACCCTACAATGAGCAGTTCTTC	CAWSAGHLPYNEQFF
TRBJ1-2	TRBV19	-	-	TGTGCCAGTAGTATACTCGAGAGATATGGCTACACCTTC	CASSILERYGYTF
TRBJ2-3	TRBV30	-	-	TGTGCCTGGAGTGGAGTATATACGCAGTATTTT	CAWSGVYTQYF
TRBJ2-1	TRBV30	-	-	TGTGCCTGGAGTGGGCTTCGGGGGACCGAGCAGTTCTTC	CAWSGLRGTEQFF
TRBJ1-5	TRBV6-5	TRBD1	-	TGTGCCAGCAGTTACTCCGGACAGGGTGGACAGCCCCAGCATTTT	CASSYSGQGGQPQHF
TRBJ1-5	TRBV7-9	TRBD1	few	TGTGCCAGCAGCTTAACAGGGGACAGCAATCAGCCCCAGCATTTT	CASSLTGDSNQPQHF